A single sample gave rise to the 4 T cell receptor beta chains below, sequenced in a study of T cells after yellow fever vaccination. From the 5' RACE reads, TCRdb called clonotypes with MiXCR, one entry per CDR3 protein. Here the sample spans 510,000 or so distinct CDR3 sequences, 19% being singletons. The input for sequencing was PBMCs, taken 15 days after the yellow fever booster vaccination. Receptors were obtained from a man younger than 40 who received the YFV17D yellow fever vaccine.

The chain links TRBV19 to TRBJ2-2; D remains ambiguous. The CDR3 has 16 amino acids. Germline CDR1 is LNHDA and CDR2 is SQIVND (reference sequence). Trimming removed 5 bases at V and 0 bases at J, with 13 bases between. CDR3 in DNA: TGTGCCAGTAGTCTGATCACAGTCACGAACACCGGGGAGCTGTTTTTT. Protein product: CASSLITVTNTGELFF.

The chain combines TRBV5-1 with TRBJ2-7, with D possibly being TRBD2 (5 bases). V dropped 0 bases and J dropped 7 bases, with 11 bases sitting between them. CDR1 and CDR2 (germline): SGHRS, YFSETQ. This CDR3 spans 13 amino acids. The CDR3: CASSLGRPGEQYF. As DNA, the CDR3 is TGCGCCAGCAGCTTGGGGCGACCGGGAGAGCAGTACTTC. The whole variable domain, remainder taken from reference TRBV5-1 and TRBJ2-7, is KAGVTQTPRYLIKTRGQQVTLSCSPISGHRSVSWYQQTPGQGLQFLFEYFSETQRNKGNFPGRFSGRQFSNSRSEMNVSTLELGDSALYLCASSLGRPGEQYFGPGTRLTVT.

This CDR3 is CASSSSAGETQYF. The CDR3 region has the DNA TGTGCCAGCAGTTCGTCGGCAGGGGAGACCCAGTACTTC. The chain couples TRBV6-5 to TRBJ2-5; D perhaps matches TRBD1 (5 bases). The CDR3 sequence is 13 residues long. Per germline, CDR1 MNHEY and CDR2 SVGAGI. V shed 4 bases and J shed 5 bases, with 11 bases lying between them.

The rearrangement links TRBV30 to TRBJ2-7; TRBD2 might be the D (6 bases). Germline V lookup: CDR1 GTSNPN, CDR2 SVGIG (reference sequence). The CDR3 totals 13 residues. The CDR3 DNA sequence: TGTGTTTGGCGGGGACCCCCTACCTACGAGCAGTACTTC. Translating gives CVWRGPPTYEQYF.